This TCR beta chain was identified during a study of blood T cell repertoires in COVID-19 (dated by TCRdb to 2020 to 2022). For context, the study as a whole: Samples from collaborators originated in the United States, Italy and Spain and spanned both the acute and convalescent phases of COVID-19. The material from the prospective study consisted of cDNA or gDNA derived from T cells, B-cell-depleted T cells, or PBMCs. The dataset comprised deeply sampled blood TCRbeta repertoires from subjects exposed to, actively infected with, or recovered from COVID-19. A freely available public database, intended as a resource for researchers studying the immune response to SARS-CoV-2, is where the repertoires were released. The samples were drawn from two sources: the first 160 participants of the ongoing ImmuneRACE study, and some 1,300 subjects contributed by 6 global collaborators. A de-identified subject ID, COVID-19 status, age in years and sex were almost always included in the sample metadata. HLA class I and class II types, where available, came from metadata supplied by the sample provider rather than from assay-based typing.

Participants in the prospective study were aged about 18 to 95 years, lived in under 30 United States geographic areas, and enrolled through a virtual design. In the prospective study, cohorts were assigned on the basis of participant-reported clinical history obtained from a screening survey and a study questionnaire. For ImmuneRACE Cohort 3, a participant was defined as recovered based on two consecutive negative NP/OP PCR tests, clearance by a healthcare professional, or resolution of symptoms. Mobile phlebotomists in the prospective study collected whole blood, serum and a nasopharyngeal or oropharyngeal swab from every participant. Additional blood draws and questionnaires over an approximately 2-month period could optionally be provided by prospective study participants. Prospective study blood samples were shipped either frozen or at room temperature before DNA extraction. Germline trimming: 5 bases from V, 5 bases from J; junction bases outside gene matches: 11. The germline V gene (reference sequence) supplies CDR1 PRHDT and CDR2 FYEKMQ. The CDR3 numbers 15 residues from cysteine through phenylalanine. Only the CDR3 DNA stays, 45 bases, in frame from base 1.

TCRbeta CDR3 regions were amplified from genomic DNA by means of the immunoSEQ Assay, a bias-controlled multiplex PCR. As for the authors' bioinformatics: The number of nucleated cells in each sample was estimated from the amplification of reference gene primers within the assay. Sequence reads were collapsed and filtered to measure the absolute abundance of every unique TCRbeta CDR3 rearrangement. Productive Simpson clonality was computed per sample as the square root of Simpson's diversity index over productive rearrangements. TCRdb provides this immuneACCESS table in a form limited to in-frame rearrangements. Some clones are lacking; in checked studies, under half of them reflect an unresolved V gene, and why the rest are absent is not known. For V, J and clone size, that table is used; D and trimming come from the DNA. The sample includes about 460,000 clones, with 75% to 90% observed a single time. The ten largest clones take up approximately 8.3% of the sample.

Remarks on this clone: Its antigen is unknown. Per-base qualities were not stored, and no clone one base away is much larger.

Overall study results and their limits: How much clinical and demographic metadata was included differed by source and by participant, and the metadata was provided uncurated.

In this chain, TRBV13 is recombined with TRBJ2-7; 8 bases in the middle match TRBD1. Source material: PBMCs or T cells enriched from blood (not recorded which). The sequence came from a woman in her sixties who had recovered from COVID-19. The CDR3 here reads CASSRSDRGNDEQYF. DNA sequence: TGTGCCAGCAGCCGCTCCGACAGGGGAAACGACGAGCAGTACTTC.